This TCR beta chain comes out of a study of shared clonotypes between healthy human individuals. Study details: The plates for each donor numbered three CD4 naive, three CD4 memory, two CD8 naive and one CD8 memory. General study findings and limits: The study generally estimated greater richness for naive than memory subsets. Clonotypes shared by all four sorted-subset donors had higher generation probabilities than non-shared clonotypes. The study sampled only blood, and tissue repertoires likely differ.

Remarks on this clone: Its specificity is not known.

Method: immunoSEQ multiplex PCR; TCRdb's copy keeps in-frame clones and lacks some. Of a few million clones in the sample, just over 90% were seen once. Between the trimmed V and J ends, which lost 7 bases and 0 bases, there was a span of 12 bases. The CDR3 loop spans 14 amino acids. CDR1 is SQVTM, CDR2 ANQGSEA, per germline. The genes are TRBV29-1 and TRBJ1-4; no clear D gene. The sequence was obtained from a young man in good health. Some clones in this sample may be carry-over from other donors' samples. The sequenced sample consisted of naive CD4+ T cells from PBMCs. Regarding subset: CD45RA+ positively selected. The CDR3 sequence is CSALDGATNEKLFF. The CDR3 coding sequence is TGCAGCGCCCTGGACGGAGCAACTAATGAAAAACTGTTTTTT.